These 29 T cell receptor beta chains share one sample of origin, sequenced in a study of OX40 agonist ivuxolimab in advanced cancers. The protocol was immunoSEQ multiplex PCR, while the TCRdb copy is restricted to in-frame clones and leaves out a portion. The top ten clones hold about 2.6% of a sample with fewer than 90,000 clones, 70% to 90% of them seen once. Source: CD4+ or CD8+ T cells sorted from blood, taken in a trial of the OX40 agonist ivuxolimab. The source is an adult with an advanced solid tumor such as melanoma, head and neck, liver or kidney cancer.

The genes are TRBV18 and TRBJ1-3; TRBD1 matches 9 bases. Germline lookup yields CDR1 KGHSH and CDR2 LQKENI. The length of the CDR3 is 17 residues. The ends lost 3 bases at V and 0 bases at J; junction bases unmatched: 6. CDR3 coding DNA: TGTGCCAGCTCACCTAAACAGGGGGCCCTCTCTGGAAACACCATATATTTT. This gives the protein CASSPKQGALSGNTIYF.

V gene TRBV11-2 combines with J gene TRBJ2-5; D may correspond to TRBD1 or TRBD2 (6 bases each). The DNA matches TRBJ2-7 better at its end, which makes the J call doubtful. Germline CDR1 reads SGHAT; CDR2 reads FQNNGV. The CDR3 length is 15 residues. The CDR3 coding sequence is TGTGCCAGCAGCCCCGGACAGCCCGGGGGTTACGAGCAGTACTTC. Residues: CASSPGQPGGYEQYF.

V and J are TRBV6-5 and TRBJ2-1; 9 nucleotides align to TRBD1. This CDR3 is 16 amino acids long. Germline CDR1 and CDR2: MNHEY and SVGAGI. V gave up 0 bases and J gave up 6 bases; unmatched junction bases: 6. CDR3 protein: CASSYSGTGYSNEQFF. The CDR3 DNA reads as TGTGCCAGCAGTTACTCTGGGACAGGGTACAGCAATGAGCAGTTCTTC.

The chain recombines TRBV6-5 with TRBJ1-6, with D possibly TRBD1 on 5 matching bases. V gave up 0 bases and J gave up 6 bases, with 12 bases separating them. Germline assignment: CDR1 MNHEY and CDR2 SVGAGI. This CDR3 spans 16 amino acids. This CDR3 reads CASSYSLRTSNSPLHF. The CDR3 nucleotides read TGTGCCAGCAGTTACTCGCTAAGGACAAGTAATTCACCCCTCCACTTT.

The V call is TRBV19, the J call TRBJ2-7; D is uncertain. Looked up from germline, CDR1 is LNHDA and CDR2 is SQIVND (reference sequence). V lost 1 base to trimming and J lost 4 bases, with 8 bases between them. This CDR3 is 13 amino acids long. The chain's CDR3 is CASSIAEGYEQYF. Here the CDR3 DNA reads TGTGCCAGTAGTATAGCAGAAGGGTACGAGCAGTACTTC. The full variable domain, its missing parts supplied by reference TRBV19 and TRBJ2-7, is DGGITQSPKYLFRKEGQNVTLSCEQNLNHDAMYWYRQDPGQGLRLIYYSQIVNDFQKGDIAEGYSVSREKKESFPLTVTSAQKNPTAFYLCASSIAEGYEQYFGPGTRLTVT.

This chain joins TRBV5-1 and TRBJ2-5; 9 nucleotides agree with TRBD2. Germline CDR1 SGHRS, CDR2 YFSETQ. The ends lost 0 bases at V and 5 bases at J; junction bases unmatched: 14. The CDR3 has 18 amino acids. The CDR3 is CASSLDPGLAGVGETQYF. Here the CDR3 DNA reads TGCGCCAGCAGCTTGGACCCGGGGTTAGCGGGGGTAGGGGAGACCCAGTACTTC. The variable domain in full, completed from reference TRBV5-1 and TRBJ2-5, reads KAGVTQTPRYLIKTRGQQVTLSCSPISGHRSVSWYQQTPGQGLQFLFEYFSETQRNKGNFPGRFSGRQFSNSRSEMNVSTLELGDSALYLCASSLDPGLAGVGETQYFGPGTRLLVL.

The gene calls are TRBV5-4 and TRBJ2-2; 11 bases map to TRBD2. CDR1 is SGHNT and CDR2 is YYREEE in the germline V gene (reference sequence). CDR3 length: 15 residues. V lost 5 bases and J lost 5; bases outside the gene matches: 5. The chain's CDR3 is CASRTGTSGTGELFF. CDR3 sequence (DNA): TGTGCCAGCAGGACCGGGACTAGCGGTACCGGGGAGCTGTTTTTT.

This chain links TRBV5-6 with TRBJ2-7; D may be TRBD1 or TRBD2 (5 bases each). Trimming left V 3 bases short and J 6 bases short, with 16 bases between. Germline-derived CDR1 and CDR2 are SGHDT and YYEEEE. This CDR3 is 14 amino acids long. The CDR3 spells CASSSERDGREQYF. The CDR3, as DNA: TGTGCCAGCAGCTCAGAAAGGGACGGCCGCGAGCAGTACTTC.

Regarding this clone: An end of the junction does not agree with germline; a read error may underlie this. The rearrangement links TRBV2 to TRBJ2-1; TRBD1 might be the D (6 bases). This CDR3 has 15 amino acids. CDR1 and CDR2 from the germline V gene are SNHLY and FYNNEI. CDR3 bases: TGTGCCAGCAGGGAAGGGGGTAGCTCCTACAATGAGCAGTTCTTC. It is translated as CASREGGSSYNEQFF.

The chain carries TRBV19 and TRBJ2-2, with D possibly called TRBD1 or TRBD2 (5 bases each). Germline V gene data show CDR1 as LNHDA and CDR2 as SQIVND (reference sequence). Trimming shortened V by 3 bases and J by 0 bases, and 8 bases separated the two germline ends. This CDR3 has 15 residues. The DNA of the CDR3 is TGTGCCAGTAGTATTTGGGGGACGAACACCGGGGAGCTGTTTTTT. Residues: CASSIWGTNTGELFF.

The chain is built from TRBV28 and TRBJ1-4; D gene unclear. The CDR3 covers 13 residues. Deletions cut 3 bases from V and 5 bases from J, with 7 bases between. Per germline, CDR1 MDHEN and CDR2 SYDVKM. CDR3 in amino acids: CASSLGENEKLFF. Written as DNA, the CDR3 is TGTGCCAGCAGTTTGGGTGAAAATGAAAAACTGTTTTTT.

The rearrangement links TRBV18 to TRBJ2-7, with D perhaps matching TRBD1 (6 bases). V was pared by 6 bases and J by 5 bases, with 17 bases between. This CDR3 has 14 amino acids. Germline V gene lookup returns CDR1 KGHSH and CDR2 LQKENI. The CDR3 DNA reads as TGTGCCAGCTCCCCGGATACAGGGTCCCACGAGCAGTACTTC. This gives the protein CASSPDTGSHEQYF.

The V gene is TRBV4-2, the J gene TRBJ2-3, with 10 bases matching TRBD2. Losses at the gene ends were 1 base for V and 0 bases for J; bases not matched to a gene: 7. CDR1 and CDR2 (germline): LGHNA, YNFKEQ. The length of the CDR3 is 18 residues. CDR3 in amino acids: CASSQGASGGPSTDTQYF. In DNA form, the CDR3 reads TGTGCCAGCAGCCAAGGGGCTAGCGGGGGCCCAAGCACAGATACGCAGTATTTT.

The genes are TRBV5-8 and TRBJ1-2; perhaps TRBD1 as D (6 bases). Germline CDR1 is SGHTS and CDR2 is YDEGEE. The V end lost 0 bases, the J end lost 4 bases, and 16 bases lay between the germline ends. This CDR3 has 16 amino acids. The CDR3 DNA sequence: TGTGCCAGCAGCTTGGGGCTGGGGGCAGAAGGCTATGGCTACACCTTC. Translation gives CASSLGLGAEGYGYTF.

This clone has only a few counts. The CDR3 bases are TGTGCCAGTAGTATCGGAGTGACGGCCGATAATTCACCCCTCCACTTT. Its protein product is CASSIGVTADNSPLHF. This chain uses TRBV19 with TRBJ1-6; D is undetermined. Germline V gene lookup returns CDR1 LNHDA and CDR2 SQIVND (reference sequence). The CDR3 is 16 amino acids. The V gene lost 3 bases and the J gene lost 5 bases, with 14 bases spanning the gap.

In the case of this clone: An end of the junction differs from the germline gene, which may be a read error. The gene calls are TRBV5-5 and TRBJ1-2, with D unresolved. The CDR3 sequence is 16 residues long. The germline CDR1 and CDR2 sequences are SGHKS and YYEKEE (reference sequence). CDR3 nucleotides: TGTGCCAGCAGCTTGGCCGGAAATGTGGGTAACTCTGGCTACACCTTC. This codes for CASSLAGNVGNSGYTF.

The chain links TRBV28 to TRBJ1-2; 8 bases are shared with TRBD1. The CDR3 runs to 15 residues. With 2 bases clipped from V and 2 bases from J, the junction kept 4 bases outside the gene matches. CDR1 and CDR2 from the germline V gene are MDHEN and SYDVKM. This chain's CDR3 is CASSLRQGKNYGYTF. CDR3 coding DNA: TGTGCCAGCAGTTTACGACAGGGGAAGAACTATGGCTACACCTTC.

In nucleotides, the CDR3 is TGTGCCAGTAGTCCGACCGGGGACTATGGCTACACCTTC. It codes for CASSPTGDYGYTF. This chain joins TRBV19 and TRBJ1-2, with D uncertain. CDR3 length: 13 amino acids. The germline V gene encodes CDR1 LNHDA and CDR2 SQIVND (reference sequence). V gave up 5 bases and J gave up 3 bases, with 10 bases separating them.

This sequence joins TRBV7-9 and TRBJ1-4; D is perhaps TRBD1 (5 bases). Between the trimmed V and J ends, which lost 5 bases and 0 bases, there was a span of 13 bases. The length of the CDR3 is 16 residues. In germline, CDR1 is SEHNR, CDR2 FQNEAQ (reference sequence). The CDR3 here is CASSLGGSATNEKLFF. The CDR3 DNA reads as TGTGCCAGCAGCCTGGGGGGGTCTGCAACTAATGAAAAACTGTTTTTT.

The rearrangement uses TRBV19 and TRBJ1-1, with D tentatively TRBD1 (5 bases). With 7 bases removed from V and 0 bases from J, the gap between germline ends came to 24 bases. CDR1 and CDR2 (germline): LNHDA, SQIVND (reference sequence). This CDR3 region has 18 residues. The DNA of the CDR3 is TGTGCCAGTACCCCCGGGCGGGCAGGGCATCGCATGAACACTGAAGCTTTCTTT. Protein product: CASTPGRAGHRMNTEAFF. Complete variable domain (other parts from reference TRBV19 and TRBJ1-1): DGGITQSPKYLFRKEGQNVTLSCEQNLNHDAMYWYRQDPGQGLRLIYYSQIVNDFQKGDIAEGYSVSREKKESFPLTVTSAQKNPTAFYLCASTPGRAGHRMNTEAFFGQGTRLTVV.

The CDR3: CASSLDSLQETQYF. In DNA form, the CDR3 reads TGTGCCAGCAGCTTGGACAGCCTACAAGAGACCCAGTACTTC. V usage is TRBV5-6 and J usage is TRBJ2-5, with D unclear. The germline V gene encodes CDR1 SGHDT and CDR2 YYEEEE. This CDR3 has 14 amino acids. The V end lost 0 bases, the J end lost 2 bases, and 8 bases lay between the germline ends.

The chain has TRBV5-4 and TRBJ1-2; D is unclear. V lost 1 base and J lost 5, with 9 bases in between. This CDR3 contains 13 residues. Germline CDR1 is SGHNT and CDR2 is YYREEE (reference sequence). As DNA, the CDR3 is TGTGCCAGCAGCTTGAACGGGCAGTATGGCTACACCTTC. This sequence encodes CASSLNGQYGYTF.

CDR3: CASSPRDSNQPQHF. The DNA for the CDR3 is TGTGCCAGCTCTCCCAGGGACAGTAATCAGCCCCAGCATTTT. The gene calls are TRBV18 and TRBJ1-5; 7 bases are a match to TRBD1. The germline gives CDR1 KGHSH, CDR2 LQKENI. The CDR3 loop spans 14 amino acids. Trimming took 6 bases from V and 4 from J; bases not matched to a gene: 6.

The chain couples TRBV6-1 to TRBJ1-2, with D uncertain. CDR1 MNHNS and CDR2 SASEGT come from the germline V gene. The CDR3 spans 14 residues. V lost 7 bases and J 2 bases, leaving 14 bases between the germline ends. CDR3 loop: CASTYSENNYGYTF. As DNA, the CDR3 is TGTGCCAGCACCTATTCAGAGAACAACTATGGCTACACCTTC.

This sequence joins TRBV5-1 and TRBJ2-3, with TRBD2 identical over 9 bases. CDR1 and CDR2 (germline): SGHRS, YFSETQ. The CDR3 spans 15 residues. The J segment lost 3 bases and the V segment lost 0 bases, leaving 2 bases of the junction unmatched. Written as DNA, the CDR3 is TGCGCCAGCAGCTTGGCGGCGGGGGGGACAGATACGCAGTATTTT. This translates into CASSLAAGGTDTQYF.

The CDR3 here is CASSLNRVSGELFF. The CDR3 DNA is TGTGCCAGCAGTTTAAACAGGGTTTCCGGGGAGCTGTTTTTT. The gene calls are TRBV28 and TRBJ2-2; a possible D gene is TRBD1 (6 bases). Germline V gene lookup returns CDR1 MDHEN and CDR2 SYDVKM. The CDR3 has 14 residues. The V end was cut by 2 bases, the J end by 6 bases, with 10 bases between.

CDR3: CASSRTSVYNEQFF. In nucleotides, the CDR3 is TGTGCCAGCAGCCGGACTAGCGTCTACAATGAGCAGTTCTTC. This chain uses TRBV7-3 with TRBJ2-1; 9 bases fit TRBD2. Unmatched junction bases numbered 2, after V lost 5 bases and J lost 3 bases. The CDR3 is made up of 14 amino acids. The V gene's germline CDR1 is SGHTA and CDR2 FQGTGA.

This clone was counted many times. The same CDR3 can be traced to other DNA sequences in this sample. The V gene is TRBV2, the J gene TRBJ2-2; 8 bases agree with TRBD1. With V trimmed by 3 bases and J by 5 bases, 2 bases remained unmatched. CDR1 is SNHLY and CDR2 is FYNNEI in the germline V gene. The CDR3 is made up of 14 amino acids. CDR3 DNA: TGTGCCAGCAGTGACAGGGGGCGGACCGGGGAGCTGTTTTTT. Translated: CASSDRGRTGELFF.

J is TRBJ2-3 and V is TRBV7-2; D remains ambiguous. The CDR3 has 12 residues. Germline lookup yields CDR1 SGHTA and CDR2 FQGNSA. The V end was cut by 3 bases, the J end by 7 bases, with 8 bases between. The CDR3 is CASSFSVNTQYF. CDR3 sequence (DNA): TGTGCCAGCAGCTTCAGCGTAAATACGCAGTATTTT.